These 28 T cell receptor beta chains were all obtained from the same sample, sequenced in a study of blood T cell repertoires in COVID-19 (dated by TCRdb to about 2020). The library was prepared using the immunoSEQ multiplex PCR assay. As stored in TCRdb, this immuneACCESS dataset retains in-frame rearrangements with V and J assigned. A fraction of the clones does not appear; measured against another copy, unresolved V genes explain less than half of the discrepancy, and the remainder lacks a known reason. The table for this sample lists just under 80,000 clones; roughly 80% of them were counted only once. Of the sample, about a third is held by the ten largest clones. The sample comprised peripheral blood. The source is a woman aged 70-85 years with acute or convalescent COVID-19.

Concerning this clone itself: This sample also contains other DNA sequences that code for the same CDR3. The rearrangement joins TRBV5-1 to TRBJ2-1, with D possibly matching TRBD1 (6 bases). Germline V gene sequence: CDR1 SGHRS, CDR2 YFSETQ. Trimming shortened V by 1 base and J by 0 bases, and 8 bases separated the two germline ends. The CDR3 is 15 residues long. Here the CDR3 reads CASSLTGSSYNEQFF. In DNA, the CDR3 is TGCGCCAGCAGCTTGACAGGGAGCTCCTACAATGAGCAGTTCTTC.

The chain recombines TRBV4-1 with TRBJ1-4; 9 bases match TRBD1. The CDR3 length is 15 residues. The germline V gene encodes CDR1 MGHRA and CDR2 YSYEKL. Trimming took 4 bases from V and 6 from J; bases not matched to a gene: 6. Here the CDR3 reads CASSRNRGPDEKLFF. The CDR3 region has the DNA TGCGCCAGCAGCCGGAACAGGGGGCCGGATGAAAAACTGTTTTTT.

The gene calls are TRBV27 and TRBJ2-1; TRBD2 aligns across 7 bases. The CDR3 extends over 17 amino acids. V shed 3 bases, J shed 0 bases, and the junction held 8 bases outside the gene matches. The germline CDR1 and CDR2 sequences are MNHEY and SMNVEV (reference sequence). The CDR3 DNA sequence: TGTGCCAGCAGTTTGTCCCTAGCGGCTAGCTCCTACAATGAGCAGTTCTTC. The encoded protein is CASSLSLAASSYNEQFF.

The chain joins TRBV3-1 (or the pseudogene TRBV3-2) to TRBJ1-1; 7 nucleotides match TRBD1. The germline CDR1 and CDR2 sequences are LGHDT and YNNKEL (reference sequence). The CDR3 has 14 amino acids. Trimming at V came to 4 bases and at J to 11 bases, leaving 13 bases not matched to a gene. CDR3 nucleotide sequence: TGTGCCAGCAGCCTGACAGGGTTAGGGGGCGAGGCTTTCTTT. Amino acid sequence: CASSLTGLGGEAFF.

The sample holds one count of this clone. The CDR3 loop is CASSQVWTSGTQGPNTGELFF. The CDR3 nucleotides are TGTGCCAGCAGCCAAGTTTGGACTAGCGGGACCCAGGGGCCGAACACCGGGGAGCTGTTTTTT. The gene calls are TRBV3-1 (or the pseudogene TRBV3-2) and TRBJ2-2; 12 positions agree with TRBD2. Losses at the gene ends were 1 base for V and 0 bases for J; bases not matched to a gene: 12. The germline gives CDR1 LGHDT, CDR2 YNNKEL (reference sequence). The CDR3 is 21 amino acids.

The chain employs TRBV7-9 and TRBJ1-2; 8 bases are a match to TRBD1. V lost 5 bases and J lost 3; bases outside the gene matches: 5. CDR3 length equals 14 residues. The germline V gene encodes CDR1 SEHNR and CDR2 FQNEAQ (reference sequence). CDR3 coding DNA: TGTGCCAGCAGCGGGATGACAGGGGACTATGGCTACACCTTC. Its protein product is CASSGMTGDYGYTF.

This clone was recorded a few times. In DNA, the CDR3 is TGTGCCAGCAGGTTAGACAGGGTAGGGTATGGCTACACCTTC. Translation: CASRLDRVGYGYTF. The gene calls are TRBV5-6 and TRBJ1-2; 7 bases are a match to TRBD1. This CDR3 region has 14 residues. Germline V gene lookup returns CDR1 SGHDT and CDR2 YYEEEE. Trimming cost V 5 bases and J 5 bases; bases outside gene matches: 9.

The gene calls are TRBV18 and TRBJ2-5; tentatively, D is TRBD1 (5 bases). CDR3 length: 15 amino acids. Trimming cost V 8 bases and J 2 bases, with 18 bases left between them. Germline-derived CDR1 and CDR2 are KGHSH and LQKENI. The CDR3 sequence is CASGQQQGPQETQYF. For the CDR3, the DNA is TGTGCCAGCGGACAACAGCAGGGCCCACAAGAGACCCAGTACTTC. The whole variable domain, remainder taken from reference TRBV18 and TRBJ2-5, is NAGVMQNPRHLVRRRGQEARLRCSPMKGHSHVYWYRQLPEEGLKFMVYLQKENIIDESGMPKERFSAEFPKEGPSILRIQQVVRGDSAAYFCASGQQQGPQETQYFGPGTRLLVL.

This clone was observed once. The genes are TRBV10-3 and TRBJ1-2; D gene ambiguous. CDR1 is ENHRY, CDR2 SYGVKD, per germline. The CDR3 contains 13 residues. V lost 6 bases and J 8 bases, leaving 16 bases between the germline ends. In DNA, the CDR3 is TGTGCCATCAGGGAGGGTGATTCGGGGGGCTACACCTTC. Translation gives CAIREGDSGGYTF.

The chain joins TRBV2 to TRBJ2-3; the D gene is possibly TRBD1 (5 bases). From germline, CDR1 is SNHLY and CDR2 FYNNEI. The CDR3 loop spans 15 amino acids. Between the trimmed V and J ends, which lost 3 bases and 2 bases, there was a span of 12 bases. CDR3 nucleotides: TGTGCCAGCAGTGACAGGGTAACATTCACAGATACGCAGTATTTT. Translation gives CASSDRVTFTDTQYF.

J is TRBJ1-2 and V is TRBV4-1, with 7 bases matching TRBD1. The V gene's germline CDR1 is MGHRA and CDR2 YSYEKL. The CDR3 loop spans 15 amino acids. The V segment lost 2 bases and the J segment 5 bases; nucleotides outside the gene matches: 8. CDR3 sequence reads: CASSQNRDSSYGYTF. The DNA for the CDR3 is TGCGCCAGCAGCCAAAACCGGGACAGCAGTTATGGCTACACCTTC.

This clone occurred once. The CDR3 DNA is TGTGCCAGCAGCTGGGACAGGGGAAATTCACCCCTCCACTTT. Its protein is CASSWDRGNSPLHF. The rearrangement joins TRBV5-6 to TRBJ1-6, with 10 nucleotides matching TRBD1. The CDR3 totals 14 residues. J was trimmed by 7 bases and V by 3 bases; bases with no gene match: 1. Germline V gene sequence: CDR1 SGHDT, CDR2 YYEEEE. The complete variable domain, with remaining parts taken from reference TRBV5-6 and TRBJ1-6, reads DAGVTQSPTHLIKTRGQQVTLRCSPKSGHDTVSWYQQALGQGPQFIFQYYEEEERQRGNFPDRFSGHQFPNYSSELNVNALLLGDSALYLCASSWDRGNSPLHFGNGTRLTVT.

The chain joins TRBV7-2 to TRBJ1-6, with D possibly matching TRBD1 (5 bases). Between the trimmed V and J ends, which lost 7 bases and 4 bases, there was a span of 14 bases. The CDR3 totals 15 residues. CDR1 is SGHTA, CDR2 FQGNSA, per germline. This CDR3 reads CASTNTGGYNSPLHF. DNA for the CDR3: TGTGCCAGCACGAATACGGGGGGTTATAATTCACCCCTCCACTTT. Full variable domain (rest looked up from reference TRBV7-2 and TRBJ1-6): GAGVSQSPSNKVTEKGKDVELRCDPISGHTALYWYRQSLGQGLEFLIYFQGNSAPDKSGLPSDRFSAERTGGSVSTLTIQRTQQEDSAVYLCASTNTGGYNSPLHFGNGTRLTVT.

This rearrangement joins TRBV29-1 to TRBJ1-1; possibly TRBD1 for D (5 bases). This CDR3 is 13 amino acids long. Trimming took off 4 bases at V and 4 bases at J, with 13 bases between the two ends. The germline V gene encodes CDR1 SQVTM and CDR2 ANQGSEA. The CDR3 nucleotides read TGCAGCGTTGTCCCCGACAGATCCACTGAAGCTTTCTTT. Residues: CSVVPDRSTEAFF.

The chain employs TRBV5-6 and TRBJ2-3; TRBD2 might be the D (6 bases). Trimming removed 2 bases from V and 1 base from J, with 14 bases in between. CDR1 and CDR2 (germline): SGHDT, YYEEEE. The CDR3 sequence is 16 residues long. The CDR3 DNA sequence: TGTGCCAGCAGCTTTTTAGGACTACTCCGCACAGATACGCAGTATTTT. As protein: CASSFLGLLRTDTQYF.

The CDR3 coding sequence is TGTGCCAGCAGCTCGACGGGACTAGCGGGAGTCTATGAGCAGTTCTTC. Its translation: CASSSTGLAGVYEQFF. J is TRBJ2-1 and V is TRBV7-3; TRBD2 agrees at 14 bases. Trimming cost V 4 bases and J 8 bases; bases outside gene matches: 7. CDR1 and CDR2 from the germline V gene are SGHTA and FQGTGA. There are 16 residues in the CDR3. Full variable domain (missing parts from reference TRBV7-3 and TRBJ2-1): GAGVSQTPSNKVTEKGKYVELRCDPISGHTALYWYRQSLGQGPEFLIYFQGTGAADDSGLPNDRFFAVRPEGSVSTLKIQRTERGDSAVYLCASSSTGLAGVYEQFFGPGTRLTVL.

A word on this clone: No conserved phenylalanine or tryptophan ends this CDR3, so it is likely a read error. No DNA is shown, since the ends of the CDR3 on it are uncertain; the CDR3 is the one TCRdb lists. The chain joins TRBV27 to TRBJ2-7; the table gives TRBD1 as D, unverified against the DNA. Germline-derived CDR1 and CDR2 are MNHEY and SMNVEV (reference sequence). The length of the CDR3 is 14 amino acids, counting both ends. The CDR3 here is CASSLDRGLAGIFT.

The rearrangement joins TRBV10-3 to TRBJ2-1; 9 bases match TRBD1. Trimming at V came to 6 bases and at J to 6 bases, leaving 9 bases not matched to a gene. CDR3 length equals 15 residues. Germline CDR1 is ENHRY and CDR2 is SYGVKD. CDR3 DNA: TGTGCCATCAGCCCGACAGGGGGGGATACCAATGAGCAGTTCTTC. Residues: CAISPTGGDTNEQFF.

The genes are TRBV13 and TRBJ2-3; D not certain. The CDR3 loop spans 14 amino acids. From germline, CDR1 is PRHDT and CDR2 FYEKMQ (reference sequence). Trimming removed 5 bases from V and 0 bases from J, with 9 bases in between. The DNA for the CDR3 is TGTGCCAGCAGCCTTCCCGGGAGCACAGATACGCAGTATTTT. Protein product: CASSLPGSTDTQYF.

The gene calls are TRBV4-1 and TRBJ1-2, with a tentative D call TRBD1 (6 bases). The germline gives CDR1 MGHRA, CDR2 YSYEKL. This CDR3 is 13 amino acids long. V was trimmed by 6 bases and J by 6 bases, leaving 14 bases between them. CDR3 DNA: TGCGCCAGCAGAAGTAACCAGGGGAATGGCTACACCTTC. It encodes CASRSNQGNGYTF.

This clone has only one observation. This chain joins TRBV2 and TRBJ1-5; unclear D gene. CDR3 length: 13 amino acids. V lost 8 bases and J 3 bases, leaving 11 bases between the germline ends. Germline CDR1 is SNHLY and CDR2 is FYNNEI. The CDR3 here is CASCRGPNQPQHF. The CDR3 coding sequence is TGTGCCAGCTGCCGGGGTCCCAATCAGCCCCAGCATTTT.

This chain connects TRBV5-5 to TRBJ2-2; 7 bases line up with TRBD2. Unmatched junction bases numbered 6, after V lost 4 bases and J lost 6 bases. The CDR3 runs 14 residues. Germline loops: CDR1 SGHKS, CDR2 YYEKEE (reference sequence). CDR3 region: CASSIPTSAGELFF. The CDR3 nucleotides are TGTGCCAGCAGCATTCCAACTAGCGCCGGGGAGCTGTTTTTT. The full variable domain, with the rest looked up from reference TRBV5-5 and TRBJ2-2, is DAGVTQSPTHLIKTRGQQVTLRCSPISGHKSVSWYQQVLGQGPQFIFQYYEKEERGRGNFPDRFSARQFPNYSSELNVNALLLGDSALYLCASSIPTSAGELFFGEGSRLTVL.

V and J are TRBV19 and TRBJ1-1; D unclear. The CDR3 length is 14 residues. Germline loops: CDR1 LNHDA, CDR2 SQIVND (reference sequence). The ends were cut back, 3 bases at V and 3 bases at J, with 11 bases in the middle. The DNA for the CDR3 is TGTGCCAGTAGTATCCGTGCCGGGGACACTGAAGCTTTCTTT. Its translation: CASSIRAGDTEAFF.

The V call is TRBV30, the J call TRBJ2-5; TRBD2 matches 7 bases. CDR3 length: 13 amino acids. Trimming removed 3 bases from V and 5 bases from J; junction bases left unmatched: 6. Germline V gives CDR1 GTSNPN, CDR2 SVGIG (reference sequence). CDR3 DNA: TGTGCCTGGAGGCGGCGGGAGCTGGAGACCCAGTACTTC. This codes for CAWRRRELETQYF.

This chain joins TRBV28 and TRBJ1-2; the match to TRBD1 covers 8 bases. The germline V gene has CDR1 MDHEN and CDR2 SYDVKM. The trim removed 5 bases at V and 2 bases at J, leaving 10 bases unmatched. This CDR3 has 16 amino acids. The CDR3 loop reads CASSPRRYRGNYGYTF. For the CDR3, the DNA is TGTGCCAGCAGTCCGCGAAGGTACAGGGGGAACTATGGCTACACCTTC.

The chain joins TRBV2 to TRBJ2-1; 7 bases match TRBD2. This CDR3 region has 15 residues. Germline V CDR1 and CDR2: SNHLY, FYNNEI. V trimming: 8 bases; J trimming: 5 bases; junction bases outside the gene matches: 12. The CDR3 sequence: CASHLIASGDNEQFF. The CDR3 DNA sequence: TGTGCCAGCCATTTAATTGCTAGCGGCGACAATGAGCAGTTCTTC.

The CDR3, as DNA: TGTGCCAGCAGCTTAGTTATGGGCAACACCGGGGAGCTGTTTTTT. It is translated as CASSLVMGNTGELFF. The chain employs TRBV11-2 and TRBJ2-2; no firm D call. Germline CDR1 reads SGHAT; CDR2 reads FQNNGV. Trimming cost V 1 base and J 2 bases, with 8 bases left between them. The CDR3 loop spans 15 amino acids.

V is TRBV11-3 and J is TRBJ2-2; no clear D gene. This CDR3 has 14 amino acids. The germline V gene has CDR1 SGHNT and CDR2 YENEEA. Deletions cut 4 bases from V and 5 bases from J, with 11 bases between. CDR3 sequence: CASSSVERTGELFF. The CDR3 DNA sequence: TGTGCCAGCAGCTCAGTAGAGAGGACCGGGGAGCTGTTTTTT.